This T cell receptor beta chain was captured in a study of CD8+ T cells in alopecia areata (dated by TCRdb to between 2018 and 2020). For the study in its entirety: Skin from C3H/HeJ donors with spontaneous alopecia (6-12 months old) was grafted onto female C3H/HeJ recipients that were 7-10 weeks old. Human TCRbeta sequencing covered scalp tissue and sorted CD4+ and CD8+ peripheral blood T cells from patchy and totalis/universalis alopecia areata patients and healthy controls. The RNA source kit depended on sample type: the PAXgene miRNA kit for fixed scalp, the miRNeasy kit for PBMCs, and the RNeasy kit for mouse skin. To study T cell clonal expansion in alopecia areata, the researchers applied high-throughput TCRbeta sequencing to both the C3H/HeJ mouse model and human patients. Scalp clonality was compared across normal scalp (n=4), patchy alopecia areata scalp (n=8), and alopecia totalis/universalis scalp (n=8). Amplification of TCRbeta CDR3 regions was done by immunoSEQ multiplex PCR using 35 Vbeta forward primers and 13 Jbeta reverse primers. What the authors observed across the whole study: TCR sequences shared between patients were less clear than in mice, possibly partly because of HLA diversity in the patient population. Scalp TCR repertoire analysis is complicated because resident alphabeta T cells in normal human skin are also sequenced, whereas mouse skin is dominated by gammadelta T cells. Compared with normal scalp, lesional scalp had higher clonality and more expanded CD8+ clones, particularly in alopecia totalis/universalis, a pattern that suggests antigenic drive.

The CDR3 contains 14 residues, cysteine and phenylalanine counted. The CDR3 was read in part: 30 bases, with the frame set at base 1. From a lookup of the germline V gene (reference sequence), CDR1 and CDR2 are FNHDT and SITEND. Cells from pooled mouse cutaneous lymph nodes were stained for CD4, CD8alpha, NKG2D, NKG2ACE and other markers and then sorted on a BD Influx. Library construction relied on the immunoSEQ multiplex PCR assay. To provide template for TCR sequencing, every sample had RNA extracted and reverse transcribed into cDNA. SuperScript III was used to make first-strand cDNA, primed with a 2:1 mix of oligo-dT and random hexamers. A synthetic immune receptor repertoire was used to gauge amplification bias, and whatever bias remained was removed computationally. Libraries were sequenced on Illumina HiSeq with 60 bp reads covering the CDR3, read from J toward V. In the original analysis: Raw reads were preprocessed to remove errors, and CDR3 was defined according to IMGT conventions as the region from the conserved cysteine to phenylalanine. Clonality was computed by normalizing Shannon entropy by log2 of the number of productive unique TCRs and subtracting the result from 1. Whether scalp clones were CD4 or CD8 was inferred by matching scalp TCRbeta sequences against CD4 and CD8 repertoires sorted from blood. The source is immuneACCESS, and TCRdb retained only in-frame sequences with V and J called. Part of the clones is not carried over; for the studies checked, unresolved V genes explain less than half of this, and the remainder is unexplained. The DNA gave D and trimming, while V, J and clone size come from that table. For this sample the table reports over 250,000 clones, with no clone seen just once. Of the sample, approximately 1.2% falls within the top ten clones.

This clone was recorded a few times. The target of this receptor is not known. Since the receptor is from a mouse, mouse gene names and germline sequences apply. Read data end 4 residues before the CDR3 end; the end is taken from the germline J gene. Rearrangement joined TRBV19 to TRBJ2-1; the junction holds 8 bases that match TRBD1. This clonotype was sampled from a C3H/HeJ mouse with alopecia areata. These mice carry the MHC haplotype H2-k. The sequenced sample consisted of CD4+ T cells sorted from a lymph node. The covered CDR3 bases are TGTGCCAGCACCGACAGGGGAACTGGGGCT. This encodes CASTDRGTGA. The CDR3 in full is CASTDRGTGAEQFF.